Following are 31 T cell receptor beta chains from one sample sequenced in a study of CD8 T cells in ankylosing spondylitis. TCRdb called the 5' RACE reads again in MiXCR, with one record for every CDR3 protein. The data show 250,000 or so distinct CDR3 sequences, around 10% seen once. The specimen sequenced was blood, either unsorted or a sorted T cell fraction (not recorded which). These receptors came from a male donor with ankylosing spondylitis or in good health (not recorded which).

The sample holds many counts of this clonotype. The chain is built from TRBV6-6 and TRBJ1-2, with 8 bases lining up with TRBD1. Germline values: CDR1 MNHNY, CDR2 SVGAGI (reference sequence). V gave up 2 bases and J gave up 6 bases; unmatched junction bases: 2. The CDR3 is 13 residues long. CDR3 sequence: CASSYDRGDGYTF. The CDR3 DNA reads as TGTGCCAGCAGTTACGACAGGGGAGATGGCTACACCTTC.

This clonotype was observed many times. J is TRBJ2-3 and V is TRBV10-3; D remains unclear. Trimming took 3 bases from V and 3 from J, leaving 4 bases between them. The CDR3 contains 12 residues. In germline, CDR1 is ENHRY, CDR2 SYGVKD. This CDR3 reads CAISDRTDTQYF. DNA for the CDR3: TGTGCCATCAGTGACCGGACAGATACGCAGTATTTT.

This clonotype appeared many times. The J gene is TRBJ2-7, the V gene TRBV5-1; 11 bases match TRBD2. The germline CDR1 and CDR2 sequences are SGHRS and YFSETQ. Trimming removed 5 bases from V and 4 bases from J; junction bases left unmatched: 5. The CDR3 extends over 14 amino acids. The DNA for the CDR3 is TGCGCCAGCAGGATGGGACTAGCGGAATACGAGCAGTACTTC. This sequence encodes CASRMGLAEYEQYF.

This clonotype was counted ten times or more. The rearrangement uses TRBV4-2 and TRBJ1-1, with D hard to call. V lost 0 bases, J lost 0 bases, and 5 bases lay in between. Per germline, CDR1 LGHNA and CDR2 YNFKEQ. CDR3 length equals 14 residues. DNA of the CDR3: TGTGCCAGCAGCCAAGAGCGGATGAACACTGAAGCTTTCTTT. Residues: CASSQERMNTEAFF.

This clonotype turned up a few times. V gene TRBV7-9 combines with J gene TRBJ2-3; D may be TRBD1 or TRBD2 (5 bases each). CDR3 length equals 15 residues. Trimming shortened V by 3 bases and J by 7 bases, and 17 bases separated the two germline ends. Germline-derived CDR1 and CDR2 are SEHNR and FQNEAQ (reference sequence). CDR3 sequence: CASSFGTTRVHTQYF. CDR3 bases: TGTGCCAGCAGCTTTGGGACGACAAGGGTCCATACGCAGTATTTT.

V usage is TRBV13 and J usage is TRBJ2-4; 7 positions match TRBD2. This CDR3 has 13 residues. V trimming: 0 bases; J trimming: 8 bases; junction bases outside the gene matches: 1. CDR1 PRHDT and CDR2 FYEKMQ come from the germline V gene (reference sequence). As DNA, the CDR3 is TGTGCCAGCAGCTTAGGAGGGAGGGACATTCAGTACTTC. It translates to CASSLGGRDIQYF. The full variable domain, completed using reference TRBV13 and TRBJ2-4, is AAGVIQSPRHLIKEKRETATLKCYPIPRHDTVYWYQQGPGQDPQFLISFYEKMQSDKGSIPDRFSAQQFSDYHSELNMSSLELGDSALYFCASSLGGRDIQYFGAGTRLSVL.

This clonotype was seen at least ten times. The chain links TRBV20-1 to TRBJ2-1; weak D call: TRBD2 (6 bases). V lost 2 bases and J 7 bases, leaving 18 bases between the germline ends. CDR3 length: 15 residues. In germline, CDR1 is DFQATT, CDR2 SNEGSKA (reference sequence). The CDR3 protein is CSARPGGRDRNEQFF. DNA of the CDR3: TGCAGTGCTAGACCTGGCGGGCGGGATAGGAATGAGCAGTTCTTC.

The V gene is TRBV28, the J gene TRBJ1-2; perhaps TRBD1 as D (5 bases). Trimming removed 5 bases at V and 6 bases at J, with 13 bases between. The CDR3 is 13 amino acids. The V gene's germline CDR1 is MDHEN and CDR2 SYDVKM. CDR3 DNA sequence: TGTGCCAGCAGTACAGGTCGGATAAATGGCTACACCTTC. This encodes CASSTGRINGYTF.

This clonotype appeared a few times. The rearrangement uses TRBV7-9 and TRBJ1-5, with 8 positions matching TRBD1. Germline V gene sequence: CDR1 SEHNR, CDR2 FQNEAQ (reference sequence). CDR3 length: 17 residues. V trimming: 0 bases; J trimming: 2 bases; junction bases outside the gene matches: 6. CDR3 DNA sequence: TGTGCCAGCAGCTTAGCGAGGACAGGGAAGGGCAATCAGCCCCAGCATTTT. The encoded protein is CASSLARTGKGNQPQHF. Full variable domain (outside the CDR3, taken from reference TRBV7-9 and TRBJ1-5): DTGVSQNPRHKITKRGQNVTFRCDPISEHNRLYWYRQTLGQGPEFLTYFQNEAQLEKSRLLSDRFSAERPKGSFSTLEIQRTEQGDSAMYLCASSLARTGKGNQPQHFGDGTRLSIL.

In its sample, this clonotype was seen a few times. This sequence joins TRBV10-3 and TRBJ2-7, with TRBD1 identical over 7 bases. Unmatched junction bases numbered 10, after V lost 8 bases and J lost 6 bases. Germline values: CDR1 ENHRY, CDR2 SYGVKD. CDR3 length equals 13 residues. In nucleotides, the CDR3 is TGTGCCATCTCAACAGGGGAATCGGCCGAGCAGTACTTC. It translates to CAISTGESAEQYF.

This clonotype was counted many times. This chain uses TRBV12-3 or TRBV12-4 with TRBJ2-2, with D possibly being TRBD2 (6 bases). This CDR3 has 13 amino acids. V was trimmed by 2 bases and J by 7 bases, leaving 8 bases between them. CDR3 sequence: CASSLPGDGELFF. CDR3 coding DNA: TGTGCCAGCAGTTTACCGGGAGACGGGGAGCTGTTTTTT.

There are many counts of this clonotype. V and J are TRBV5-1 and TRBJ2-1, with 9 bases identical to TRBD2. Unmatched junction bases numbered 3, after V lost 1 base and J lost 4 bases. Germline V lookup: CDR1 SGHRS, CDR2 YFSETQ. This CDR3 contains 15 residues. Here the CDR3 reads CASSLSAGGYNEQFF. CDR3 coding DNA: TGCGCCAGCAGCTTGAGTGCGGGAGGGTACAATGAGCAGTTCTTC.

This chain uses TRBV2 with TRBJ2-1; 8 nucleotides agree with TRBD2. J lost 3 bases, V lost 6 bases, and 10 bases had no gene match. The germline V gene has CDR1 SNHLY and CDR2 FYNNEI. This CDR3 has 16 residues. The CDR3: CASSERTSYLYNEQFF. DNA for the CDR3: TGTGCCAGCAGCGAGAGGACTAGCTACCTCTACAATGAGCAGTTCTTC.

The table lists this clonotype with many counts. V and J are TRBV20-1 and TRBJ1-5, with TRBD1 identical over 8 bases. CDR1 and CDR2 from the germline V gene are DFQATT and SNEGSKA (reference sequence). V dropped 4 bases and J dropped 6; count of bases not matched to a gene: 5. This CDR3 has 13 amino acids. CDR3 DNA sequence: TGCAGTGCTACTTCCGGGACAGGTCAGCCCCAGCATTTT. Amino acids: CSATSGTGQPQHF.

In this sample, this clonotype turned up a few times. The chain employs TRBV11-3 and TRBJ2-2; 9 bases agree with TRBD2. J gave up 3 bases and V 2 bases, and 4 bases lay outside the gene matches. This CDR3 region has 16 residues. CDR1 SGHNT and CDR2 YENEEA come from the germline V gene. The CDR3 region is CASSLSPSGDTGELFF. The CDR3 DNA reads TGTGCCAGCAGCTTATCGCCTAGCGGGGACACCGGGGAGCTGTTTTTT.

The table lists this clonotype with many counts. V gene TRBV6-5 combines with J gene TRBJ1-3; a possible D gene is TRBD1 (5 bases). CDR3 size: 15 residues. Germline lookup yields CDR1 MNHEY and CDR2 SVGAGI. Deletions cut 2 bases from V and 0 bases from J, with 8 bases between. The CDR3, as DNA: TGTGCCAGCAGTTACGGGGGGATCTCTGGAAACACCATATATTTT. It specifies CASSYGGISGNTIYF.

This clonotype came up many times. This chain joins TRBV5-1 and TRBJ2-1; 7 bases map to TRBD1. J was trimmed by 0 bases and V by 6 bases; bases with no gene match: 3. Germline V gene sequence: CDR1 SGHRS, CDR2 YFSETQ. The CDR3 extends over 14 amino acids. The CDR3 region has the DNA TGCGCCAGCACTCCAGGGGGCTCCTACAATGAGCAGTTCTTC. Translated: CASTPGGSYNEQFF.

This clonotype has a single count. A much larger clone is a single base away; this may be a read error. The chain links TRBV5-1 to TRBJ2-3; 7 nucleotides align to TRBD2. Germline loops: CDR1 SGHRS, CDR2 YFSETQ. The CDR3 has 15 residues. Written as DNA, the CDR3 is TGCGCCAGCAGCTTGGGCGGGGGAGGCTCAGATATGCAGTATTTT. This encodes CASSLGGGGSDMQYF.

This chain uses TRBV7-8 with TRBJ2-2; D is possibly TRBD2 (6 bases). V dropped 0 bases and J dropped 1 base, with 15 bases sitting between them. This CDR3 is built from 18 residues. Germline assignment: CDR1 SGHVS and CDR2 FQNEAQ. CDR3 in amino acids: CASSLATLPGRNTGELFF. CDR3 DNA: TGTGCCAGCAGCTTAGCAACTCTCCCCGGGAGGAACACCGGGGAGCTGTTTTTT.

The sample holds many counts of this clonotype. The rearrangement uses TRBV11-2 and TRBJ2-7, with a possible D match to TRBD2 (5 bases). Trimming removed 5 bases at V and 2 bases at J, with 13 bases between. Germline CDR1 SGHAT, CDR2 FQNNGV. The CDR3 loop spans 14 amino acids. The CDR3 is CASSARGNTYEQYF. CDR3 DNA: TGTGCCAGCAGCGCCCGGGGAAACACCTACGAGCAGTACTTC.

This clonotype came up many times. V gene TRBV5-1 combines with J gene TRBJ1-1, with 7 bases that match TRBD1. The CDR3 has 14 amino acids. The V gene end was trimmed by 0 bases and the J gene end by 4 bases; junction bases not matched to a gene: 3. The germline CDR1 and CDR2 sequences are SGHRS and YFSETQ. The CDR3 coding sequence is TGCGCCAGCAGCTTGGTACAGGGGAGCACTGAAGCTTTCTTT. Its translation is CASSLVQGSTEAFF.

The rearrangement links TRBV3-1 to TRBJ2-1, with D perhaps matching TRBD1 (5 bases). Germline lookup yields CDR1 LGHDT and CDR2 YNNKEL (reference sequence). The CDR3 contains 14 residues. With 4 bases removed from V and 7 bases from J, the gap between germline ends came to 14 bases. As DNA, the CDR3 is TGTGCCAGCAGCCGGGGCGGAGTGGTGAATGAGCAGTTCTTC. This sequence encodes CASSRGGVVNEQFF.

The chain uses TRBV27 and TRBJ2-2; TRBD2 matches 11 bases. Unmatched junction bases numbered 16, after V lost 2 bases and J lost 2 bases. The CDR3 runs to 21 residues. Germline loops: CDR1 MNHEY, CDR2 SMNVEV (reference sequence). The CDR3 protein is CASSLGGFRLAGGTNTGELFF. The CDR3 nucleotides are TGTGCCAGCAGTTTAGGCGGGTTTAGGCTAGCGGGGGGAACCAACACCGGGGAGCTGTTTTTT.

The rearrangement joins TRBV11-2 to TRBJ2-3, with D perhaps assigned TRBD1 or TRBD2 (5 bases each). Between the trimmed V and J ends, which lost 4 bases and 6 bases, there was a span of 20 bases. Germline V gives CDR1 SGHAT, CDR2 FQNNGV. The CDR3 runs to 16 residues. CDR3 in amino acids: CASSSPGGPRWDTQYF. The DNA for the CDR3 is TGTGCCAGCAGCTCCCCTGGGGGACCCCGGTGGGATACGCAGTATTTT.

The chain joins TRBV4-1 to TRBJ1-4, with D hard to call. CDR3 length equals 15 residues. The germline V gene encodes CDR1 MGHRA and CDR2 YSYEKL. With 1 base removed from V and 7 bases from J, the gap between germline ends came to 13 bases. CDR3: CASSQGYGFREKLFF. CDR3 sequence (DNA): TGCGCCAGCAGCCAAGGGTACGGGTTTCGTGAAAAACTGTTTTTT.

This clonotype was seen more than once but under ten times. The rearrangement uses TRBV20-1 and TRBJ1-5; D unresolved. V shed 1 base and J shed 5 bases, with 12 bases lying between them. CDR1 is DFQATT, CDR2 SNEGSKA, per germline (reference sequence). The CDR3 runs to 14 residues. This CDR3 reads CSARGDREYQPQHF. The CDR3 nucleotides read TGCAGTGCTAGAGGCGATAGGGAGTATCAGCCCCAGCATTTT.

This clonotype was picked up a small number of times. The rearrangement uses TRBV2 and TRBJ2-2, with D uncertain. V lost 1 base to trimming and J lost 1 base, with 10 bases between them. The CDR3 consists of 16 residues. CDR1 is SNHLY, CDR2 FYNNEI, per germline. In DNA, the CDR3 is TGTGCCAGCAGTGAAGAAAGGGTTCAGAACACCGGGGAGCTGTTTTTT. Its protein is CASSEERVQNTGELFF.

The V and J genes are TRBV2 and TRBJ2-2, with D possibly matching TRBD2 (6 bases). Germline CDR1 reads SNHLY; CDR2 reads FYNNEI. The V end was cut by 4 bases, the J end by 6 bases, with 15 bases between. CDR3 length: 15 residues. CDR3 residues: CASSVWLERAGELFF. The CDR3 region has the DNA TGTGCCAGCAGTGTGTGGCTAGAGCGGGCCGGGGAGCTGTTTTTT.

This clonotype has just a few counts. CDR3 nucleotide sequence: TGTGCCAGCAGTCGCCACGGGATTTCCACAGATACGCAGTATTTT. This gives the protein CASSRHGISTDTQYF. The rearrangement uses TRBV12-3 or TRBV12-4 and TRBJ2-3; TRBD2 might be the D (5 bases). Trimming removed 5 bases from V and 2 bases from J, with 14 bases in between. This CDR3 has 15 residues.

The chain uses TRBV29-1 and TRBJ2-1; D perhaps matches TRBD2 (5 bases). Trimming left V 0 bases short and J 9 bases short, with 12 bases between. Germline assignment: CDR1 SQVTM and CDR2 ANQGSEA. The CDR3 length is 13 residues. Here the CDR3 reads CSVEDPLEAEQFF. The DNA of the CDR3 is TGCAGCGTTGAAGACCCATTGGAGGCTGAGCAGTTCTTC.

This clonotype showed up many times. This chain links TRBV11-2 with TRBJ1-2; D ambiguous. V lost 5 bases and J lost 3, with 7 bases in between. CDR1 and CDR2 (germline): SGHAT, FQNNGV. CDR3 length: 12 residues. CDR3 coding DNA: TGTGCCAGCAGCGAGGGAGACTATGGCTACACCTTC. It codes for CASSEGDYGYTF.